What follows are 24 T cell receptor beta chains derived from one specimen sequenced in a study of blood T cell repertoires in COVID-19. The repertoire was sequenced with immunoSEQ multiplex PCR; TCRdb's copy has only in-frame clones and lacks some. The repertoire holds about 160,000 clones, with 70% to 90% as singletons. Sequencing was done on a sample of peripheral blood. Source of these receptors: a man in his 60s with acute or convalescent COVID-19.

To note about this clone: The sample carries other DNA sequences with the same CDR3. The rearrangement links TRBV12-5 to TRBJ2-3; D is perhaps TRBD2 (5 bases). Germline CDR1 is LGHNT and CDR2 is FRNRAP. Trimming shortened V by 5 bases and J by 3 bases, and 15 bases separated the two germline ends. This CDR3 spans 15 amino acids. In nucleotides, the CDR3 is TGTGCTAGTGGTAGGCAGCGGTCTAGTACAGATACGCAGTATTTT. Translating it yields CASGRQRSSTDTQYF. Full variable domain (remainder filled in from reference TRBV12-5 and TRBJ2-3): DARVTQTPRHKVTEMGQEVTMRCQPILGHNTVFWYRQTMMQGLELLAYFRNRAPLDDSGMPKDRFSAEMPDATLATLKIQPSEPRDSAVYFCASGRQRSSTDTQYFGPGTRLTVL.

This chain joins TRBV4-1 and TRBJ1-4; maybe TRBD1 (6 bases). From germline, CDR1 is MGHRA and CDR2 YSYEKL. There are 14 residues in the CDR3. The V end was cut by 2 bases, the J end by 8 bases, with 12 bases between. CDR3 region: CASSQTTGTEKLFF. In nucleotides, the CDR3 is TGCGCCAGCAGCCAAACCACAGGGACCGAAAAACTGTTTTTT.

The genes are TRBV12-3 or TRBV12-4 and TRBJ1-2, with 8 bases aligning to TRBD1. CDR3 length equals 13 residues. After removal of 7 bases from V and 8 bases from J, the junction contained 9 bases not matched to a gene. Here the CDR3 reads CASILQGAGGYTF. The DNA for the CDR3 is TGTGCCAGCATCCTGCAGGGGGCTGGAGGCTACACCTTC.

The J gene is TRBJ1-4, the V gene TRBV10-3; D is unclear. V was pared by 4 bases and J by 7 bases, with 10 bases between. Per germline, CDR1 ENHRY and CDR2 SYGVKD. The CDR3 is 13 amino acids. The CDR3 DNA sequence: TGTGCCATCAGTGGAGAGGGAGGTGAAAAACTGTTTTTT. Its protein is CAISGEGGEKLFF.

This sequence joins TRBV3-1 (or the pseudogene TRBV3-2) and TRBJ1-2; 11 bases match TRBD1. V was clipped by 5 bases and J by 8 bases; unmatched bases: 10. In germline, CDR1 is LGHDT, CDR2 YNNKEL (reference sequence). The CDR3 is 15 amino acids. This CDR3 reads CASSFGQGATGGYTF. The CDR3 coding sequence is TGTGCCAGCAGCTTTGGACAGGGGGCGACGGGAGGCTACACCTTC.

This clone is a singleton in its sample. This chain's CDR3 is CASSEFGPNTEAFF. The CDR3 nucleotides read TGTGCCAGCAGTGAATTTGGGCCGAACACTGAAGCTTTCTTT. V and J are TRBV2 and TRBJ1-1; no firm D call. The V and J ends lost 2 bases and 1 base respectively, with 8 bases between them. The CDR3 runs to 14 residues. Germline-derived CDR1 and CDR2 are SNHLY and FYNNEI. The whole variable domain, filled in from reference TRBV2 and TRBJ1-1, reads EPEVTQTPSHQVTQMGQEVILRCVPISNHLYFYWYRQILGQKVEFLVSFYNNEISEKSEIFDDQFSVERPDGSNFTLKIRSTKLEDSAMYFCASSEFGPNTEAFFGQGTRLTVV.

CDR3 bases: TGCGCCAGCAGCGCCTTACTAGCGGGGAACACCGGGGAGCTGTTTTTT. Translation: CASSALLAGNTGELFF. The rearrangement uses TRBV5-1 and TRBJ2-2, with 9 nucleotides matching TRBD2. CDR1 and CDR2 from the germline V gene are SGHRS and YFSETQ. The CDR3 runs to 16 residues. J was trimmed by 1 base and V by 4 bases; bases with no gene match: 5.

V gene TRBV5-1 combines with J gene TRBJ2-1; 10 positions match TRBD2. This CDR3 comprises 19 residues. CDR1 and CDR2 (germline): SGHRS, YFSETQ. The V segment lost 4 bases and the J segment 1 base; nucleotides outside the gene matches: 14. CDR3 in DNA: TGCGCCAGCAGCACCGGACTAGCGGTACAGCCGGGGTCCTACAATGAGCAGTTCTTC. Protein: CASSTGLAVQPGSYNEQFF.

This clone was counted a single time. The chain carries TRBV9 and TRBJ2-5; no clear D. CDR3 length: 13 amino acids. From germline, CDR1 is SGDLS and CDR2 YYNGEE. Trimming cost V 1 base and J 5 bases, with 9 bases left between them. CDR3 loop: CASSVRAGETQYF. The DNA of the CDR3 is TGTGCCAGCAGCGTAAGAGCCGGGGAGACCCAGTACTTC.

This clone was counted once. The chain is built from TRBV7-2 and TRBJ1-4; 9 bases line up with TRBD1. CDR1 is SGHTA and CDR2 is FQGNSA in the germline V gene. The CDR3 has 16 residues. Unmatched junction bases numbered 11, after V lost 4 bases and J lost 8 bases. Here the CDR3 DNA reads TGTGCCAGCAGCTCGACCGGGGGACAGGGCGGGGAAAAACTGTTTTTT. Amino acids: CASSSTGGQGGEKLFF.

This rearrangement joins TRBV2 to TRBJ1-6; D not certain. Trimming left V 5 bases short and J 8 bases short, with 16 bases between. Germline V lookup: CDR1 SNHLY, CDR2 FYNNEI. The CDR3 length is 15 residues. CDR3 region: CASSTDGGSYSPLHF. The CDR3 coding sequence is TGTGCCAGCAGTACAGACGGAGGGAGCTATTCACCCCTCCACTTT.

The V call is TRBV6-1, the J call TRBJ1-5, with unresolved D. Germline V gives CDR1 MNHNS, CDR2 SASEGT. V shed 4 bases and J shed 7 bases, with 11 bases lying between them. The CDR3 has 13 residues. CDR3 nucleotides: TGTGCCAGCAGTGTCGTGGAGCTCCAGCCCCAGCATTTT. This gives the protein CASSVVELQPQHF.

The chain couples TRBV27 to TRBJ2-7, with D possibly TRBD1 on 6 matching bases. V lost 5 bases, J lost 5 bases, and 19 bases lay in between. The germline V gene encodes CDR1 MNHEY and CDR2 SMNVEV (reference sequence). This CDR3 region has 15 residues. The CDR3 DNA reads TGTGCCAGCAGTCTCCGACAGGAAGGTAGCCACGAGCAGTACTTC. Its translation is CASSLRQEGSHEQYF.

This clone was seen once. This chain uses TRBV5-4 with TRBJ2-2; TRBD2 is a possible D gene (5 bases). The V end was cut by 4 bases, the J end by 1 base, with 17 bases between. CDR1 SGHNT and CDR2 YYREEE come from the germline V gene (reference sequence). The CDR3 is 17 residues long. The CDR3 DNA reads as TGTGCCAGCAGCCCCCCTCGTCGAGGAGGGAACACCGGGGAGCTGTTTTTT. Its protein is CASSPPRRGGNTGELFF. The full variable domain, rest sourced from reference TRBV5-4 and TRBJ2-2, is ETGVTQSPTHLIKTRGQQVTLRCSSQSGHNTVSWYQQALGQGPQFIFQYYREEENGRGNFPPRFSGLQFPNYSSELNVNALELDDSALYLCASSPPRRGGNTGELFFGEGSRLTVL.

In DNA, the CDR3 is TGTGCCATCAGGGTCAGGGAAAACACTGAAGCTTTCTTT. The encoded protein is CAIRVRENTEAFF. The V and J genes are TRBV10-3 and TRBJ1-1; D may be TRBD1 (5 bases). Germline loops: CDR1 ENHRY, CDR2 SYGVKD. This CDR3 has 13 amino acids. Trimming shortened V by 6 bases and J by 2 bases, and 10 bases separated the two germline ends.

V usage is TRBV18 and J usage is TRBJ2-7; 10 bases are shared with TRBD1. CDR1 and CDR2 from the germline V gene are KGHSH and LQKENI. Germline trimming cut 6 bases from V and 5 bases from J; bases unmatched to any gene: 19. The length of the CDR3 is 18 residues. The CDR3 sequence: CASSLVGTGVPSRNEQYF. The CDR3, as DNA: TGTGCCAGCTCGCTCGTCGGGACAGGGGTCCCTAGTCGCAACGAGCAGTACTTC.

This clone was seen only once. V and J are TRBV12-2 and TRBJ1-2. TRBV12-2 is noted as a pseudogene. This CDR3 comprises 19 residues. The CDR3 is CASRLGVGAKRRNNYGYTF. CDR3 DNA: TGTGCAAGTCGCTTAGGGGTGGGAGCCAAAAGGAGAAACAACTATGGCTACACCTTC.

V usage is TRBV21-1 and J usage is TRBJ1-1; the D call in the table, TRBD1, was not verified against the DNA. TRBV21-1 is termed a pseudogene. The CDR3 loop spans 16 amino acids. The CDR3, as DNA: TGTGCCAGCAGCTACCGGGACAGCTCTACGAACACTGAAGCTTTCTTT. Amino acid sequence: CASSYRDSSTNTEAFF.

The chain joins TRBV19 to TRBJ1-3, with D uncertain. Trimming left V 8 bases short and J 0 bases short, with 11 bases between. CDR3 length equals 14 residues. Germline CDR1 is LNHDA and CDR2 is SQIVND (reference sequence). The CDR3 reads CASRFVRSGNTIYF. DNA of the CDR3: TGTGCCAGTCGTTTCGTTCGCTCTGGAAACACCATATATTTT.

The chain has TRBV7-3 and TRBJ2-3; 8 nucleotides match TRBD2. V shed 4 bases and J 4 bases; nucleotides not matched to a gene: 7. The CDR3 runs 15 residues. Looked up from germline, CDR1 is SGHTA and CDR2 is FQGTGA. The CDR3 reads CASSSASGRADTQYF. As DNA, the CDR3 is TGTGCCAGCAGCTCAGCTAGCGGGCGGGCAGATACGCAGTATTTT.

This chain joins TRBV3-1 (or the pseudogene TRBV3-2) and TRBJ1-1; 7 nucleotides line up with TRBD1. The ends lost 4 bases at V and 8 bases at J; junction bases unmatched: 10. Germline V gene sequence: CDR1 LGHDT, CDR2 YNNKEL (reference sequence). The CDR3 consists of 14 residues. The CDR3 loop is CASSPGQGVGEAFF. DNA for the CDR3: TGTGCCAGCAGCCCAGGGCAGGGGGTTGGCGAAGCTTTCTTT.

The rearrangement uses TRBV30 and TRBJ1-3, with 9 bases aligning to TRBD1. The CDR3 spans 16 residues. The V gene end was trimmed by 0 bases and the J gene end by 3 bases; junction bases not matched to a gene: 6. Germline assignment: CDR1 GTSNPN and CDR2 SVGIG (reference sequence). In DNA, the CDR3 is TGTGCCTGGAGTGTACCCACAGGGGGCTTTGGAAACACCATATATTTT. Its translation: CAWSVPTGGFGNTIYF.

This clone was counted a single time. The chain employs TRBV29-1 and TRBJ2-6, with D maybe TRBD1 (6 bases). This CDR3 spans 15 amino acids. The germline V and J ends were trimmed by 5 bases and 0 bases, with 11 bases remaining between them. Germline loops: CDR1 SQVTM, CDR2 ANQGSEA. Here the CDR3 DNA reads TGCAGCGTTAAAGTAGGGGGCTCTGGGGCCAACGTCCTGACTTTC. Protein sequence: CSVKVGGSGANVLTF.

This sequence joins TRBV11-2 and TRBJ2-1, with D perhaps matching TRBD2 (5 bases). Germline-derived CDR1 and CDR2 are SGHAT and FQNNGV. Trimming stripped 4 bases from V and 6 bases from J, with 13 bases between. The CDR3 runs 14 residues. CDR3 protein: CASSSPRGTNEQFF. The CDR3 DNA sequence: TGTGCCAGCAGCTCCCCTCGGGGAACCAATGAGCAGTTCTTC. The variable domain in full, completed from reference TRBV11-2 and TRBJ2-1, reads EAGVAQSPRYKIIEKRQSVAFWCNPISGHATLYWYQQILGQGPKLLIQFQNNGVVDDSQLPKDRFSAERLKGVDSTLKIQPAKLEDSAVYLCASSSPRGTNEQFFGPGTRLTVL.